The rows below give T cell receptor beta chains drawn from one sample of a study of follicular helper T cells after annual influenza vaccination. Some clones are missing from TCRdb's copy, which holds only in-frame ones; the method was immunoSEQ multiplex PCR. The sample lists about 5,600 clones, about 82% occurring once. Sample: CXCR5- memory CD4+ T cells sorted from blood, taken on the day of influenza vaccination. The receptors were gathered from an adult who received the influenza vaccine. Each CDR3 is given with its conserved first and last residue. The D gene is left open where the match is weak. Only some rows state a clone size, as once, few, many or a class for expanded clones.

d_call: -; v_call: TRBV5-4; clone_size: -; j_call: TRBJ1-1; cdr3_nt: TGTGCCAGCAGCACCGGGACGGTTAACACTGAAGCTTTCTTT; cdr3_aa: CASSTGTVNTEAFF
d_call: -; v_call: TRBV10-3; clone_size: -; j_call: TRBJ1-2; cdr3_nt: TGTGCCATCAGTCGCCAGGAACCGAAGAATGGCTACACCTTC; cdr3_aa: CAISRQEPKNGYTF
d_call: -; v_call: TRBV9; clone_size: -; j_call: TRBJ2-1; cdr3_nt: TGTGCCAGCAGCGTAGGGGGCATAGGGGACAATGAGCAGTTCTTC; cdr3_aa: CASSVGGIGDNEQFF
d_call: -; v_call: TRBV7-2; clone_size: -; j_call: TRBJ2-1; cdr3_nt: TGTGCCAGCAGCTTCTGGGGGAGCTCCTACAATGAGCAGTTCTTC; cdr3_aa: CASSFWGSSYNEQFF
d_call: TRBD2; v_call: TRBV6-5; clone_size: -; j_call: TRBJ2-5; cdr3_nt: TGTGCCAGCAAGCGGGAGGGGCCGGGGACCCAGTACTTC; cdr3_aa: CASKREGPGTQYF
d_call: -; v_call: TRBV7-9; clone_size: -; j_call: TRBJ1-1; cdr3_nt: TGTGCCAGCAGCATTGGGGGGAACACTGAAGCTTTCTTT; cdr3_aa: CASSIGGNTEAFF
d_call: TRBD2; v_call: TRBV27; clone_size: -; j_call: TRBJ2-4; cdr3_nt: TGTGCCAGCACTGGCGGGGGGAACTTAGCCAAAAACATTCAGTACTTC; cdr3_aa: CASTGGGNLAKNIQYF
d_call: TRBD1; v_call: TRBV2; clone_size: -; j_call: TRBJ2-7; cdr3_nt: TGTGCCAGCAGTTATGGACAGGGCTACTACGAGCAGTACTTC; cdr3_aa: CASSYGQGYYEQYF
d_call: -; v_call: TRBV18; clone_size: -; j_call: TRBJ2-1; cdr3_nt: TGTGCCAGCTCACACCGGGATCCTCTCCTCGATGAGCAGTTCTTC; cdr3_aa: CASSHRDPLLDEQFF
d_call: -; v_call: TRBV6-1; clone_size: -; j_call: TRBJ1-3; cdr3_nt: TGTGCCAGCAAACCGGGACACTCTGGAAACACCATATATTTT; cdr3_aa: CASKPGHSGNTIYF
d_call: -; v_call: TRBV6-5; clone_size: -; j_call: TRBJ2-7; cdr3_nt: TGTGCCAGCAGTTACTCAGGCGACCAGCGCTACGAGCAGTACTTC; cdr3_aa: CASSYSGDQRYEQYF
d_call: -; v_call: TRBV4-2; clone_size: -; j_call: TRBJ2-1; cdr3_nt: TGTGCCAGCAGCCAGCACAATGAGCAGTTCTTC; cdr3_aa: CASSQHNEQFF
d_call: -; v_call: TRBV6-5; clone_size: -; j_call: TRBJ1-4; cdr3_nt: TGTGCCAGCAGGCGAGGCCAAGATGAAAAACTGTTTTTT; cdr3_aa: CASRRGQDEKLFF
d_call: TRBD1; v_call: TRBV2; clone_size: once; j_call: TRBJ2-4; cdr3_nt: TGTGCCAGCAGGACAGGGACGTTAGCCAAAAACATTCAGTACTTC; cdr3_aa: CASRTGTLAKNIQYF
d_call: -; v_call: TRBV28; clone_size: -; j_call: TRBJ2-6; cdr3_nt: TGTGCCAGCAGTCCCGGTTTAGCGTCCGGGGCCAACGTCCTGACTTTC; cdr3_aa: CASSPGLASGANVLTF
d_call: -; v_call: TRBV28; clone_size: few; j_call: TRBJ1-2; cdr3_nt: TGTGGGACCTTCGCCTATGGCTACACCTTC; cdr3_aa: CGTFAYGYTF
d_call: TRBD1; v_call: TRBV6-6; clone_size: -; j_call: TRBJ2-3; cdr3_nt: TGTGCCAGCAGTTACGGACAGGGCCCCTCAGATACGCAGTATTTT; cdr3_aa: CASSYGQGPSDTQYF
d_call: -; v_call: TRBV6-5; clone_size: -; j_call: TRBJ2-7; cdr3_nt: TGTGCCAGCAGTTACTCAGGCTCGCGGATTTACGAGCAGTACTTC; cdr3_aa: CASSYSGSRIYEQYF
d_call: -; v_call: TRBV6-1; clone_size: -; j_call: TRBJ1-2; cdr3_nt: TGTGCCAGCAGGAGGACCTATGGCTACACCTTC; cdr3_aa: CASRRTYGYTF
d_call: -; v_call: TRBV9; clone_size: -; j_call: TRBJ1-1; cdr3_nt: TGTGCCAGCAGTTCTGGGGGGAACACTGAAGCTTTCTTT; cdr3_aa: CASSSGGNTEAFF
d_call: -; v_call: TRBV5-1; clone_size: few; j_call: TRBJ1-6; cdr3_nt: TGCGCCAGCAGCTTGGAACAGGCTAGGTCACCCCTCCACTTT; cdr3_aa: CASSLEQARSPLHF
d_call: -; v_call: TRBV19; clone_size: once; j_call: TRBJ1-4; cdr3_nt: TGTGCCAGTAAGAGTACATTTGAAAAACTGTTTTTT; cdr3_aa: CASKSTFEKLFF
d_call: TRBD1; v_call: TRBV2; clone_size: -; j_call: TRBJ2-5; cdr3_nt: TGTGCCAGCAGTTCCTGGGGGACAGTCGGCGGAACCGCCCAGTACTTC; cdr3_aa: CASSSWGTVGGTAQYF
d_call: -; v_call: TRBV7-8; clone_size: -; j_call: TRBJ2-6; cdr3_nt: TGTGCCAGCAGCTCCTTAGGACATTTGGGCGGGGCCAACGTCCTGACTTTC; cdr3_aa: CASSSLGHLGGANVLTF
d_call: -; v_call: TRBV7-8; clone_size: -; j_call: TRBJ2-1; cdr3_nt: TGTGCCAGCAGCACTGGGAGAGTACACAATGAGCAGTTCTTC; cdr3_aa: CASSTGRVHNEQFF
d_call: -; v_call: TRBV29-1; clone_size: -; j_call: TRBJ1-1; cdr3_nt: TGCAGCGTATCCGGGCGTCTAGGGGACACTGAAGCTTTCTTT; cdr3_aa: CSVSGRLGDTEAFF
d_call: -; v_call: TRBV19; clone_size: once; j_call: TRBJ2-6; cdr3_nt: TGTGCCAGTAGTGGGGGACCTTCCTCTGGGGCCAACGTCCTGACTTTC; cdr3_aa: CASSGGPSSGANVLTF
d_call: -; v_call: TRBV5-6; clone_size: -; j_call: TRBJ1-1; cdr3_nt: TGTGCCAGCAGCTTGGTTCTGTTTAACACTGAAGCTTTCTTT; cdr3_aa: CASSLVLFNTEAFF
d_call: TRBD1; v_call: TRBV6-1; clone_size: -; j_call: TRBJ2-7; cdr3_nt: TGTGCCAGCAGCCGGGACAGGGGGCTCTACGAGCAGTACTTC; cdr3_aa: CASSRDRGLYEQYF
d_call: -; v_call: TRBV29-1; clone_size: -; j_call: TRBJ2-7; cdr3_nt: TGCAGCGTGCGAAAAAGCAATTCCTACGAGCAGTACTTC; cdr3_aa: CSVRKSNSYEQYF
d_call: -; v_call: TRBV7-2; clone_size: -; j_call: TRBJ1-4; cdr3_nt: TGTGCCAGCAGCTTAAATGGCGCGGGAACTAATGAAAAACTGTTTTTT; cdr3_aa: CASSLNGAGTNEKLFF
d_call: -; v_call: TRBV9; clone_size: -; j_call: TRBJ1-5; cdr3_nt: TGTGCCAGCAGCGCCGGACGAAACAATCAGCCCCAGCATTTT; cdr3_aa: CASSAGRNNQPQHF
d_call: -; v_call: TRBV21-1; clone_size: -; j_call: TRBJ1-5; cdr3_nt: TGTGCCAGCAGTTCCAGCGTAGCTACATTGCATCATCAGCCCCAGCATTTT; cdr3_aa: CASSSSVATLHHQPQHF
d_call: -; v_call: TRBV14; clone_size: -; j_call: TRBJ2-4; cdr3_nt: TGTGCCAGCAGCCAAGCGGGGGTTCAAAACATTCAGTACTTC; cdr3_aa: CASSQAGVQNIQYF
d_call: TRBD2; v_call: TRBV18; clone_size: -; j_call: TRBJ2-1; cdr3_nt: TGTGCCAGCTCACCTAGCGGGGGGTGGAATGAGCAGTTCTTC; cdr3_aa: CASSPSGGWNEQFF
d_call: -; v_call: TRBV5-1; clone_size: -; j_call: TRBJ2-1; cdr3_nt: TGCGCCAGCAGCTTTGACAATGAGCAGTTCTTC; cdr3_aa: CASSFDNEQFF
d_call: -; v_call: TRBV20-1; clone_size: -; j_call: TRBJ2-1; cdr3_nt: TGCAGTGCCCCGGTTGGGTATGAGCAGTTCTTC; cdr3_aa: CSAPVGYEQFF
d_call: TRBD2; v_call: TRBV18; clone_size: -; j_call: TRBJ2-7; cdr3_nt: TGTGCCAGCTCATCGACCGGGACTAGCGGGGCCGAGCAGTACTTC; cdr3_aa: CASSSTGTSGAEQYF
d_call: -; v_call: TRBV9; clone_size: -; j_call: TRBJ2-1; cdr3_nt: TGTGCCAGCAGCGTAGAATCTGAGCAGTTCTTC; cdr3_aa: CASSVESEQFF
d_call: TRBD2; v_call: TRBV25-1; clone_size: -; j_call: TRBJ2-7; cdr3_nt: TGTGCCAGCAGTGATGGCGGGGGGGACGAGCAGTACTTC; cdr3_aa: CASSDGGGDEQYF
d_call: TRBD2; v_call: TRBV11-2; clone_size: once; j_call: TRBJ2-7; cdr3_nt: TGTGCCAGCAGCTTAGGAACTAGCGGAAACTACGAGCAGTACTTC; cdr3_aa: CASSLGTSGNYEQYF
d_call: -; v_call: TRBV10-3; clone_size: -; j_call: TRBJ2-1; cdr3_nt: TGTGCCATCAGTGTCGGCAGGGAGGATGAGCAGTTCTTC; cdr3_aa: CAISVGREDEQFF
d_call: -; v_call: TRBV5-1; clone_size: -; j_call: TRBJ2-5; cdr3_nt: TGCGCCAGCAGCCTCCAGGGGAAGACACAAGAGACCCAGTACTTC; cdr3_aa: CASSLQGKTQETQYF
d_call: -; v_call: TRBV2; clone_size: -; j_call: TRBJ1-3; cdr3_nt: TGTGCCAGCAGGGGCCTTCAGGACACCATATATTTT; cdr3_aa: CASRGLQDTIYF
d_call: TRBD1; v_call: TRBV2; clone_size: -; j_call: TRBJ2-3; cdr3_nt: TGTGCCAGCAGGGGACAGGGGGAGTCAGATACGCAGTATTTT; cdr3_aa: CASRGQGESDTQYF
d_call: TRBD1; v_call: TRBV2; clone_size: -; j_call: TRBJ2-1; cdr3_nt: TGTGCCAGCAGCCGGGACAGCGGTATGGATGAGCAGTTCTTC; cdr3_aa: CASSRDSGMDEQFF
d_call: -; v_call: TRBV18; clone_size: -; j_call: TRBJ1-3; cdr3_nt: TGTGCCAGCTCACCCGTGACAGACTCTGGAAACACCATATATTTT; cdr3_aa: CASSPVTDSGNTIYF